The rows below give T cell receptor beta chains drawn from one sample of a study of CD8+ T cells in alopecia areata. Here immunoSEQ multiplex PCR was the method, and the copy in TCRdb shows in-frame clones only, minus some. The sample contains about 160,000 clones, about 89% of which appear only once. The specimen comprised CD8+ T cells sorted from blood, sampled at week 0. Receptors originate from a human donor with alopecia areata. Each CDR3 is given with its conserved first and last residue. The order of the fields is V gene, D gene, J gene, clone size, CDR3 DNA, CDR3 protein. D genes are given only for firm matches. Clone size is given for some rows only: seen once, a few or many times, or a class if the clone is expanded.

TRBV7-2	NA	TRBJ2-7	NA	TGTGCCAGCAGCGGGGGGACATTCGCCTACGAGCAGTACTTC	CASSGGTFAYEQYF
TRBV7-9	TRBD1	TRBJ2-3	NA	TGTGCCAGCAGACCCAGGGGGACAGATACGCAGTATTTT	CASRPRGTDTQYF
TRBV27	TRBD1	TRBJ2-7	NA	TGTGCCAGCAGAATCGCCGGACAGGGCGCATACGAGCAGCACTTC	CASRIAGQGAYEQHF
TRBV6-5	NA	TRBJ1-5	NA	TGTGCCAGCAGTTACAACCGGGACTGCAATCAGCCCCAGCATTTT	CASSYNRDCNQPQHF
TRBV30	TRBD1	TRBJ2-1	NA	TGTGCCTGGGGACAGGGGGATAATGAGCAGTTCTTC	CAWGQGDNEQFF
TRBV5-1	NA	TRBJ2-2	NA	TGCGCCAGCAGCTACTCGGAGGCCGGGCTGAACACCGGGGAGCTGTTTTTT	CASSYSEAGLNTGELFF
TRBV30	NA	TRBJ2-7	NA	TGTGCCTGGAGTTTGCTGGCAGGACCCTACGAGCAGTACTTC	CAWSLLAGPYEQYF
TRBV25-1	NA	TRBJ2-7	NA	TGTGCCAGCAGTGAAACGGGTGCAGGGCGCGAGCAGTACTTC	CASSETGAGREQYF
TRBV5-4	NA	TRBJ2-5	NA	TGTGCCAGCAGCTTGGAGGAAGGATTGGAGACCCAGTACTTC	CASSLEEGLETQYF
TRBV27	NA	TRBJ1-2	NA	TGTGCCAGCAGTTTCCCAGGGCCGGGTGGCTACACCTTC	CASSFPGPGGYTF
TRBV5-1	NA	TRBJ2-4	once	TGCGCCAGCAGGGACGTCGGAAACATTCAGTACTTC	CASRDVGNIQYF
TRBV4-1	TRBD2	TRBJ2-1	NA	TGCGCCAGCAGCCAAGATGTGGCGCGGGAGGGCCGAAATGAGCAGTTCTTC	CASSQDVAREGRNEQFF
TRBV7-8	NA	TRBJ1-1	once	TGTGCCAGCAGCTTAGCGCTTATGACACGAAACACTGAAGCTTTCTTT	CASSLALMTRNTEAFF
TRBV7-9	NA	TRBJ2-7	NA	TGTGCCAGCAGCTTTGACAGCTACGAGCAGTACTTC	CASSFDSYEQYF
TRBV7-9	NA	TRBJ1-2	NA	TGTGCCAGCAGCTTAGCAATCGGGGAAAACTATGGCTACACCTTC	CASSLAIGENYGYTF
TRBV6-1	TRBD2	TRBJ2-7	NA	TGTGCCAGCCGCGGGGGAGCCTACGAGCAGTACTTC	CASRGGAYEQYF
TRBV7-9	NA	TRBJ2-7	NA	TGTGCCACCTCTTTGGGGAGCTCCTACGAGCAGTACTTC	CATSLGSSYEQYF
TRBV27	NA	TRBJ1-1	once	TGTGCCAGCAGTTTATCGGGACTTCCGATCACTGAAGCTTTCTTT	CASSLSGLPITEAFF
TRBV9	NA	TRBJ1-1	NA	TGTGCCAGCAGCGGTCAGGGTACCCCAGACGAAGCTTTCTTT	CASSGQGTPDEAFF
TRBV2	NA	TRBJ1-5	NA	TGTGCCAGTCAAGATAGCAATCAGCCCCAGCATTTT	CASQDSNQPQHF
TRBV29-1	TRBD1	TRBJ2-1	NA	TGCAGCGTTGAAATGACAGGGAATCGCGATGAGCAGTTCTTC	CSVEMTGNRDEQFF
TRBV29-1	TRBD2	TRBJ2-7	once	TGCAGCGTTGAAAACACCGGGACTAGCTACGAGCAGTACTTC	CSVENTGTSYEQYF
TRBV14	NA	TRBJ2-6	NA	TGTGCCAGCAGCCATTTTGGATTCTCTGGGGCCAACGTCCTGACTTTC	CASSHFGFSGANVLTF
TRBV5-1	NA	TRBJ2-7	NA	TGCGCCAGCAGCTTGGGTGAGGGGAGCGAGCAGTACTTC	CASSLGEGSEQYF
TRBV18	NA	TRBJ2-3	NA	TGTGCCAGCAGGGACGGAAGCACAGATACGCAGTATTTT	CASRDGSTDTQYF
TRBV29-1	NA	TRBJ2-3	NA	TGCAGCGTTGTGTCCAGGGGTGGTACAGATACGCAGTATTTT	CSVVSRGGTDTQYF
TRBV11-2	NA	TRBJ2-5	few	TGTGCCAGCAGCCCCACGACACGGTTCCAAGAGACCCAGTACTTC	CASSPTTRFQETQYF
TRBV11-2	NA	TRBJ2-1	NA	TGTGCCAGCAGCTTAGATCAATGGGGGAGCTCCTACAATGAGCAGTTCTTC	CASSLDQWGSSYNEQFF
TRBV6-6	NA	TRBJ1-1	NA	TGTGCCAGCAGTTACGAGGGTCTTAACACTGAAGCTTTCTTT	CASSYEGLNTEAFF
TRBV7-9	NA	TRBJ2-7	NA	TGTGCCAGCAGCCCCGATGCGGAGGGGTACGAGCAGTACTTC	CASSPDAEGYEQYF
TRBV13	NA	TRBJ2-1	once	TGTGCCAGCAGCTTGGGGGCGGGGGCCTACAATGAGCAGTTCTTC	CASSLGAGAYNEQFF
TRBV29-1	NA	TRBJ2-3	NA	TGCAGCGTTGTCCAGGGGACCACAGATACGCAGTATTTT	CSVVQGTTDTQYF
TRBV29-1	NA	TRBJ2-2	NA	TGCAGCGTTGATACAATGTCCGGGGAGCTGTTTTTT	CSVDTMSGELFF
TRBV19	NA	TRBJ2-3	NA	TGTGCCAGTAGTATAGATTATGCCTGGCAAGATACGCAGTATTTT	CASSIDYAWQDTQYF
TRBV5-1	TRBD2	TRBJ2-1	NA	TGCGCCAGCAGCTTGGTGGTGCGGGAGTCGGGCAATGAGCAGTTCTTC	CASSLVVRESGNEQFF
TRBV4-1	NA	TRBJ2-2	NA	TGCGCCAGCAGCCATGAGGCGGCTAGCGCCAACACCGGGGAGCTGTTTTTT	CASSHEAASANTGELFF